The source of this T cell receptor (beta chain) is a study of chemoradiotherapy in HPV16-positive cancers. Across the study: Candidate HPV-specific T-cell clones and common TCR motifs came from functional assays in two HPV16-positive patients.

Only in-frame clones appear in the TCRdb table, and some are missing; sequencing was by immunoSEQ multiplex PCR. The table lists approximately 9,300 clones, about 90% of them singletons, with roughly an eighth in the top ten. The germline CDR1 and CDR2 sequences are KGHSH and LQKENI. V shed 3 bases and J shed 1 base, with 0 bases lying between them. This CDR3 region has 11 residues. This TCR came from a human donor with HPV-associated anogenital cancer. The sample in question was blood, obtained from a patient who underwent chemoradiotherapy. This chain links TRBV18 with TRBJ2-5; no firm D call. This CDR3 reads CASSPQETQYF. CDR3 sequence (DNA): TGTGCCAGCTCACCCCAAGAGACCCAGTACTTC.